The 22 T cell receptor beta chains in this list originate from one sample, sequenced in a study of T-cell reconstitution after alpha-beta-depleted transplantation in children. During its preparation, the TCRbeta library received unique molecular identifiers. TCRdb fed the PCR reads into MiXCR, producing one record per CDR3 protein. The table has around 800,000 distinct CDR3 sequences, roughly 15% seen once; the top ten hold approximately 5%. This specimen was PBMCs, mostly from graft donor cells, taken 360 days after TCRalphabeta/CD19-depleted stem cell transplant. The source is a male patient between 10 and 17 years old who had a stem cell transplant for acute lymphoblastic leukemia, so the T cells may come from the graft donor.

In this sample, this clonotype turned up a few times. In DNA form, the CDR3 reads TGCAGTGCTATTAGTGGTTTCGGGCAGTACTTC. Amino acids: CSAISGFGQYF. V is TRBV20-1 and J is TRBJ2-7; D is unclear. This CDR3 comprises 11 residues. CDR1 and CDR2 (germline): DFQATT, SNEGSKA (reference sequence). Trimming left V 4 bases short and J 9 bases short, with 13 bases between.

This clonotype was detected only a few times. The CDR3 spells CASTPSGRLNEQFF. CDR3 nucleotide sequence: TGTGCCAGCACTCCTAGCGGGAGGCTCAATGAGCAGTTCTTC. The genes are TRBV6-1 and TRBJ2-1; 11 bases align to TRBD2. Germline CDR1 is MNHNS and CDR2 is SASEGT. CDR3 length: 14 residues. V was pared by 7 bases and J by 6 bases, with 5 bases of the junction left unmatched.

In this sample, this clonotype turned up a few times. The chain has TRBV20-1 and TRBJ2-7, with 11 bases matching TRBD1. The V gene end was trimmed by 0 bases and the J gene end by 3 bases; junction bases not matched to a gene: 4. This CDR3 region has 15 residues. The germline V gene encodes CDR1 DFQATT and CDR2 SNEGSKA (reference sequence). CDR3 region: CSARDRGQGDYEQYF. Written as DNA, the CDR3 is TGCAGTGCTAGAGATAGGGGACAGGGGGACTACGAGCAGTACTTC.

The chain employs TRBV29-1 and TRBJ2-1; maybe TRBD2 (5 bases). The CDR3 covers 13 residues. Germline values: CDR1 SQVTM, CDR2 ANQGSEA. DNA of the CDR3: TGCAGTACCCGGGGAGCTACCTACAATGAGCAGTTCTTC. Translated, it gives CSTRGATYNEQFF.

A few counts support this clonotype. The V gene is TRBV7-9, the J gene TRBJ2-2; no firm D call. V was shortened by 3 bases and J by 6 bases, with 14 bases between the two germline ends. Germline assignment: CDR1 SEHNR and CDR2 FQNEAQ (reference sequence). The CDR3 loop spans 15 amino acids. CDR3 nucleotides: TGTGCCAGCAGCTTTCTTGCCCTTAGGGCCGGGGAGCTGTTTTTT. Amino acid sequence: CASSFLALRAGELFF. Looking up the rest from reference TRBV7-9 and TRBJ2-2 gives the full variable domain: DTGVSQNPRHKITKRGQNVTFRCDPISEHNRLYWYRQTLGQGPEFLTYFQNEAQLEKSRLLSDRFSAERPKGSFSTLEIQRTEQGDSAMYLCASSFLALRAGELFFGEGSRLTVL.

V usage is TRBV5-1 and J usage is TRBJ1-2, with 7 bases aligning to TRBD1. CDR1 and CDR2 (germline): SGHRS, YFSETQ. This CDR3 region has 14 residues. The ends lost 2 bases at V and 2 bases at J; junction bases unmatched: 3. Here the CDR3 reads CASSLRGRNYGYTF. The DNA for the CDR3 is TGCGCCAGCAGCTTAAGGGGGCGCAACTATGGCTACACCTTC.

This clonotype has a count of ten or more. The rearrangement joins TRBV12-3 or TRBV12-4 to TRBJ1-4; D gene unclear. The CDR3 totals 17 residues. V lost 4 bases and J lost 4, with 19 bases in between. Here the CDR3 reads CASSSLEGPRSNEKLFF. The CDR3 nucleotides are TGTGCCAGCAGTTCACTTGAGGGCCCCCGAAGTAATGAAAAACTGTTTTTT.

This clonotype was counted only a few times. The J gene is TRBJ1-1, the V gene TRBV5-1, with D maybe TRBD1 (6 bases). Germline V gives CDR1 SGHRS, CDR2 YFSETQ. The CDR3 contains 15 residues. Trimming removed 3 bases from V and 3 bases from J, with 15 bases in between. CDR3 sequence reads: CASSSLTGFDTEAFF. The CDR3 DNA reads as TGCGCCAGCAGCTCCCTCACAGGGTTTGACACTGAAGCTTTCTTT.

This clonotype was seen a few times. The rearrangement uses TRBV4-2 and TRBJ2-5; 9 bases match TRBD1. The V gene's germline CDR1 is LGHNA and CDR2 YNFKEQ. Trimming removed 2 bases from V and 4 bases from J; junction bases left unmatched: 5. The CDR3 length is 15 residues. As DNA, the CDR3 is TGTGCCAGCAGCCAATCCTCGGGACAGGGAGAGACCCAGTACTTC. It codes for CASSQSSGQGETQYF.

A few counts support this clonotype. The J gene is TRBJ2-2, the V gene TRBV19, with D possibly matching TRBD2 (6 bases). Germline lookup yields CDR1 LNHDA and CDR2 SQIVND (reference sequence). The CDR3 has 13 amino acids. The ends were cut back, 3 bases at V and 10 bases at J, with 12 bases in the middle. The CDR3 bases are TGTGCCAGTAGTATGAATCCGGGGGTGGAGCTGTTTTTT. It encodes CASSMNPGVELFF.

This clonotype was found a few times. The chain is built from TRBV5-1 and TRBJ1-2, with 11 bases lining up with TRBD1. This CDR3 has 13 amino acids. CDR1 is SGHRS, CDR2 YFSETQ, per germline. Trimming at V came to 6 bases and at J to 4 bases, leaving 2 bases not matched to a gene. As DNA, the CDR3 is TGCGCCAGCAACGGACAGGGGGCCTATGGCTACACCTTC. This gives the protein CASNGQGAYGYTF.

This clonotype was seen repeatedly, ten times or more. CDR3 in DNA: TGCAGCGTTGGACAAGGGCAGCAGTTCTTC. It translates to CSVGQGQQFF. This chain connects TRBV29-1 to TRBJ2-1; D is unresolved. In germline, CDR1 is SQVTM, CDR2 ANQGSEA. The CDR3 spans 10 residues. Trimming left V 4 bases short and J 11 bases short, with 9 bases between.

This clonotype turned up a few times. V gene TRBV12-3 or TRBV12-4 combines with J gene TRBJ2-2; D is unresolved. The CDR3 consists of 13 residues. With 7 bases removed from V and 7 bases from J, the gap between germline ends came to 13 bases. CDR3 nucleotide sequence: TGTGCCAGCACCCTCCGCTGGGGCGGGGAGCTGTTTTTT. This gives the protein CASTLRWGGELFF.

This clonotype was detected ten times or more. V is TRBV5-1 and J is TRBJ1-1; D is unresolved. This CDR3 is 14 amino acids long. Trimming removed 4 bases at V and 4 bases at J, with 14 bases between. Germline V gene sequence: CDR1 SGHRS, CDR2 YFSETQ. Here the CDR3 DNA reads TGCGCCAGCAGCCTCATTGGACGGGGCACTGAAGCTTTCTTT. It codes for CASSLIGRGTEAFF.

The chain couples TRBV4-1 to TRBJ2-7, with D unresolved. The CDR3 loop spans 14 amino acids. In germline, CDR1 is MGHRA, CDR2 YSYEKL. Trimming shortened V by 3 bases and J by 7 bases, and 16 bases separated the two germline ends. This CDR3 reads CASSQGWALGEQYF. The CDR3 DNA reads TGCGCCAGCAGCCAGGGTTGGGCGCTAGGGGAGCAGTACTTC.

This clonotype has a count of ten or more. V is TRBV12-3 or TRBV12-4 and J is TRBJ2-1; TRBD2 matches at 7 bases. There are 15 residues in the CDR3. V lost 2 bases and J lost 3; bases outside the gene matches: 4. The CDR3, as DNA: TGTGCCAGCAGTTTATACGGCGGGAGCTACAATGAGCAGTTCTTC. Translated, it gives CASSLYGGSYNEQFF.

The V gene is TRBV9, the J gene TRBJ1-5; 7 bases are shared with TRBD1. The CDR3 is 14 amino acids. Germline trimming cut 3 bases from V and 7 bases from J; bases unmatched to any gene: 7. Germline loops: CDR1 SGDLS, CDR2 YYNGEE. As DNA, the CDR3 is TGTGCCAGCAGCGACGGACAGGTCGCCCAGCCCCAGCATTTT. As protein: CASSDGQVAQPQHF.

The chain employs TRBV5-1 and TRBJ2-7; D perhaps matches TRBD2 (5 bases). Germline CDR1 SGHRS, CDR2 YFSETQ. V lost 2 bases, J lost 2 bases, and 20 bases lay in between. This CDR3 contains 17 residues. CDR3 nucleotides: TGCGCCAGCAGCTTTATACCGAAATCGCCGGAGGCCTACGAGCAGTACTTC. Translated: CASSFIPKSPEAYEQYF. The complete variable domain, with remaining parts taken from reference TRBV5-1 and TRBJ2-7, reads KAGVTQTPRYLIKTRGQQVTLSCSPISGHRSVSWYQQTPGQGLQFLFEYFSETQRNKGNFPGRFSGRQFSNSRSEMNVSTLELGDSALYLCASSFIPKSPEAYEQYFGPGTRLTVT.

Many counts were recorded for this clonotype. The chain joins TRBV12-3 or TRBV12-4 to TRBJ2-7, with unresolved D. V was pared by 5 bases and J by 3 bases, with 8 bases between. This CDR3 spans 12 amino acids. CDR3 protein: CASSPFSYEQYF. The CDR3 nucleotides are TGTGCCAGCAGTCCCTTTAGCTACGAGCAGTACTTC.

This clonotype has more than one count but fewer than ten. The rearrangement joins TRBV5-1 to TRBJ2-7; no definite D call. Looked up from germline, CDR1 is SGHRS and CDR2 is YFSETQ. The CDR3 consists of 15 residues. V lost 0 bases and J lost 3, with 13 bases in between. The CDR3 nucleotides read TGCGCCAGCAGCTTGGCCCCTATAGGTAGCTACGAGCAGTACTTC. As protein: CASSLAPIGSYEQYF. Full variable domain (outside the CDR3, taken from reference TRBV5-1 and TRBJ2-7): KAGVTQTPRYLIKTRGQQVTLSCSPISGHRSVSWYQQTPGQGLQFLFEYFSETQRNKGNFPGRFSGRQFSNSRSEMNVSTLELGDSALYLCASSLAPIGSYEQYFGPGTRLTVT.

This clonotype was counted a single time. CDR3 sequence reads: CASSLPGLAGPDQETQYF. CDR3 DNA sequence: TGTGCCAGCAGCTTACCCGGACTAGCGGGGCCCGACCAAGAGACCCAGTACTTC. The V and J genes are TRBV11-1 and TRBJ2-5; 12 positions agree with TRBD2. The CDR3 has 18 residues. The germline V gene encodes CDR1 SGHAT and CDR2 FQDESV (reference sequence). The ends lost 2 bases at V and 0 bases at J; junction bases unmatched: 7.

This clonotype was recorded many times. The V and J genes are TRBV20-1 and TRBJ2-1, with D unresolved. CDR1 and CDR2 (germline): DFQATT, SNEGSKA (reference sequence). Trimming took 3 bases from V and 6 from J, leaving 6 bases between them. The CDR3 totals 11 residues. The CDR3 region has the DNA TGCAGTGCTAGGCTAGTCAATGAGCAGTTCTTC. This encodes CSARLVNEQFF.